The 6 T cell receptor beta chains reported below all come from one sample, sequenced in a study of glioma-infiltrating T cells after dendritic cell vaccination. Profiling relied on immunoSEQ multiplex PCR, and the TCRdb table lists in-frame clones only, not all of them. This table holds 98,000 or so clones, roughly 80% found once. The sample's time point: after dendritic cell vaccination, including at tumor progression/relapse. The sequenced sample was blood, obtained after dendritic cell vaccination. The receptor set was obtained from a human donor with glioblastoma.

The V and J genes are TRBV5-1 and TRBJ1-6; 9 nucleotides align to TRBD1. The ends lost 3 bases at V and 6 bases at J; junction bases unmatched: 7. The CDR3 contains 16 residues. Germline-derived CDR1 and CDR2 are SGHRS and YFSETQ. The CDR3 reads CASSSTGQGFNSPLHF. The CDR3 DNA is TGCGCCAGCAGCTCCACGGGACAGGGTTTTAATTCACCCCTCCACTTT.

V gene TRBV11-2 combines with J gene TRBJ1-1, with 9 bases aligning to TRBD1. Per the germline V gene, CDR1 is SGHAT and CDR2 is FQNNGV. With 0 bases clipped from V and 5 bases from J, the junction kept 10 bases outside the gene matches. CDR3 length equals 17 residues. The CDR3 region is CASSLERPGQGGTEAFF. The CDR3 DNA sequence: TGTGCCAGCAGCTTAGAACGACCGGGACAGGGTGGGACTGAAGCTTTCTTT.

This chain connects TRBV4-2 to TRBJ1-1; TRBD1 aligns across 10 bases. With 2 bases clipped from V and 3 bases from J, the junction kept 9 bases outside the gene matches. Looked up from germline, CDR1 is LGHNA and CDR2 is YNFKEQ. There are 17 residues in the CDR3. The CDR3 DNA reads as TGTGCCAGCAGCCAAATGACAGGGGGCATGAGAGACACTGAAGCTTTCTTT. It specifies CASSQMTGGMRDTEAFF.

CDR3: CASSLVQGAGYGYTF. The CDR3 nucleotides are TGCGCCAGCAGCTTGGTTCAGGGGGCGGGCTATGGCTACACCTTC. The V and J genes are TRBV5-1 and TRBJ1-2, with 8 bases matching TRBD1. CDR1 and CDR2 from the germline V gene are SGHRS and YFSETQ. This CDR3 is built from 15 residues. Trimming removed 0 bases from V and 4 bases from J; junction bases left unmatched: 5.

V usage is TRBV7-2 and J usage is TRBJ1-1, with D tentatively TRBD1 (5 bases). The CDR3 is made up of 12 amino acids. V lost 3 bases, J lost 5 bases, and 7 bases lay in between. Germline values: CDR1 SGHTA, CDR2 FQGNSA. DNA for the CDR3: TGTGCCAGCAGCTTCAGGACAACTGAAGCTTTCTTT. It yields the protein CASSFRTTEAFF.

This clone has more than one count but fewer than ten. The rearrangement uses TRBV28 and TRBJ2-7; 10 bases match TRBD2. This CDR3 spans 14 amino acids. With 10 bases clipped from V and 3 bases from J, the junction kept 9 bases outside the gene matches. The germline CDR1 and CDR2 sequences are MDHEN and SYDVKM. The CDR3: CAISRLAGFYEQYF. The CDR3 DNA reads as TGTGCCATTTCTAGACTAGCGGGCTTCTACGAGCAGTACTTC.